This TCR beta chain comes out of a study of graft-versus-host responses after intestinal transplantation. On this clone: Its specificity is not known.

Clones were sequenced by immunoSEQ multiplex PCR, and TCRdb holds only the in-frame ones, with some missing. The sample has about 100,000 clones, 80% to 95% seen once. From germline, CDR1 is LNHDA and CDR2 SQIVND (reference sequence). V was pared by 5 bases and J by 4 bases, with 15 bases between. The CDR3 has 15 residues. Sequenced here: unstimulated CD8+ T cells sorted from spleen or lymph node cells, sampled before intestinal transplant. This rearrangement joins TRBV19 to TRBJ2-1, with D perhaps given as TRBD1 or TRBD2 (5 bases each). This TCR was sampled from a human donor who received an intestinal transplant. The CDR3 DNA sequence: TGTGCCAGTAGTGATCGGGGCGGGTCGTACAATGAGCAGTTCTTC. Translating it yields CASSDRGGSYNEQFF.